This T cell receptor (beta chain) is drawn from a study of shared clonotypes between healthy human individuals. The overall study: The plates for each donor numbered three CD4 naive, three CD4 memory, two CD8 naive and one CD8 memory. Regarding the study as a whole: Blood was the only sampled material, and tissue repertoires likely differ.

V trimming: 8 bases; J trimming: 5 bases; junction bases outside the gene matches: 12. Per the germline V gene, CDR1 is SNHLY and CDR2 is FYNNEI. The CDR3 length is 15 residues. Remarks on this clone: Its antigen is currently unknown.

For each subset, genomic DNA was distributed in equal portions over several immunoSEQ plates. Only in-frame clones appear in the TCRdb table, and some are missing; sequencing was by immunoSEQ multiplex PCR. Here the sample spans more than 550,000 clones, 90% being singletons. The sample consisted of memory CD8+ T cells from PBMCs. The subset is: CD45RO+ cells pooled with CCR7-negative TemRA cells. The receptor comes from a man younger than 30 in good health. Some clones in this sample may be carry-over from other donors' samples. The chain is built from TRBV2 and TRBJ2-7; the match to TRBD1 covers 10 bases. The CDR3 loop is CASADRTGGSNEQYF. The DNA of the CDR3 is TGTGCCAGCGCTGACCGGACAGGGGGATCCAACGAGCAGTACTTC. Full variable domain (outside the CDR3, taken from reference TRBV2 and TRBJ2-7): EPEVTQTPSHQVTQMGQEVILRCVPISNHLYFYWYRQILGQKVEFLVSFYNNEISEKSEIFDDQFSVERPDGSNFTLKIRSTKLEDSAMYFCASADRTGGSNEQYFGPGTRLTVT.